This T cell receptor (beta chain) derives from a study of cytomegalovirus exposure and HLA in healthy donors. The PCR employed 60 Vbeta primers together with 13 Jbeta primers. Repertoires were generated with immunoSEQ multiplex PCR, while TCRdb's copy carries only in-frame clones and drops some. The sample holds about 130,000 clones; 80% are singletons and the top ten take approximately 4.8%. CDR3 length: 16 residues. CDR1 is MNHEY and CDR2 is SMNVEV in the germline V gene (reference sequence). Trimming shortened V by 5 bases and J by 0 bases, and 15 bases separated the two germline ends. At sampling all donors were nominally healthy, likely with unrecorded immune exposures.

The rearrangement joins TRBV27 to TRBJ2-3; the D is unclear. What was sequenced was PBMCs. The TCR sequence derives from a man aged 25-45 years in good health. The chain's CDR3 is CASSPRVLPSTDTQYF. CDR3 DNA: TGTGCCAGCAGTCCCCGGGTCCTACCGAGCACAGATACGCAGTATTTT.